This T cell receptor (beta chain) was observed in a study of cytomegalovirus exposure and HLA in healthy donors. The CDR3 extends over 14 amino acids. Germline V gene lookup returns CDR1 SGHTA and CDR2 FQGNSA. V lost 2 bases and J 2 bases, leaving 9 bases between the germline ends. Findings and caveats of the study: By HLA locus, TCR association rates varied in a later analysis, with DRB1 showing the most and HLA-C the fewest.

With 60 Vbeta and 13 Jbeta primers, the PCR was carried out. Sequencing used immunoSEQ multiplex PCR; TCRdb keeps in-frame clones, though not all of them. The sample shows more than 65,000 clones, under 70% of them seen only once. Details on this clone: Its cognate antigen is unknown.

This clonotype originated in a woman in her forties or fifties in good health and CMV-seropositive. Input material: PBMCs. The genes are TRBV7-2 and TRBJ2-5; TRBD1 might be the D (5 bases). CDR3 bases: TGTGCCAGCAGCTTAAACGGACAACAAGAGACCCAGTACTTC. Translation gives CASSLNGQQETQYF.